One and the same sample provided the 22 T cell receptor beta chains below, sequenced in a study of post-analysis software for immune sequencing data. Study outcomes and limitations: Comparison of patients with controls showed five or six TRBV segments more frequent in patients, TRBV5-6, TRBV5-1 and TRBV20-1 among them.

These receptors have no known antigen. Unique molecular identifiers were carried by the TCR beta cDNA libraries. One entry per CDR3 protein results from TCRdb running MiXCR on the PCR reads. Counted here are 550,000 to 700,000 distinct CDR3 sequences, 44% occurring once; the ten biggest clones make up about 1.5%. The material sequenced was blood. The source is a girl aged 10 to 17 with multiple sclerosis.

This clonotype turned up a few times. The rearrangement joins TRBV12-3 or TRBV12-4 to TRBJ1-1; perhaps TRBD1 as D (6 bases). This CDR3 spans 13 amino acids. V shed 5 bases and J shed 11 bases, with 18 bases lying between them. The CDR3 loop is CASSPSGGLTAFF. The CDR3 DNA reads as TGTGCCAGCAGTCCCTCGGGGGGCCTCACGGCTTTCTTT.

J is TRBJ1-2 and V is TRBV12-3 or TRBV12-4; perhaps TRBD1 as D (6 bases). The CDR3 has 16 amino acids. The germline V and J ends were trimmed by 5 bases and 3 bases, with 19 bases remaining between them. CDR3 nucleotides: TGTGCCAGCAGTCCCAGACAGGTTCAATCGTACTATGGCTACACCTTC. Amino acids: CASSPRQVQSYYGYTF.

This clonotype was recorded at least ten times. The CDR3 here is CASSFEDTQYF. The CDR3 DNA sequence: TGTGCCAGCAGTTTTGAGGATACGCAGTATTTT. V and J are TRBV28 and TRBJ2-3; D gene unclear. The germline gives CDR1 MDHEN, CDR2 SYDVKM. The CDR3 runs to 11 residues. Between the trimmed V and J ends, which lost 3 bases and 6 bases, there was a span of 4 bases.

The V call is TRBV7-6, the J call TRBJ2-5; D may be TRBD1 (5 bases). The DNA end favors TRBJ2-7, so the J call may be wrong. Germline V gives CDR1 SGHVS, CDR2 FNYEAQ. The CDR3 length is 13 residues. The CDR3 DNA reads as TGTGCCAGCAGCGCTGGGGCAGGCGACGAGCAGTACTTC. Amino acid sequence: CASSAGAGDEQYF.

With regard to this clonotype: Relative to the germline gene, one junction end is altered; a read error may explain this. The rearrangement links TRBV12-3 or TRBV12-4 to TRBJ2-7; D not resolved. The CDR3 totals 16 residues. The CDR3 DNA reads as TGTGCCGGCAGTTTAGCATTAGGAGAAATATCCTACGAGCAGTACTTC. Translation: CAGSLALGEISYEQYF.

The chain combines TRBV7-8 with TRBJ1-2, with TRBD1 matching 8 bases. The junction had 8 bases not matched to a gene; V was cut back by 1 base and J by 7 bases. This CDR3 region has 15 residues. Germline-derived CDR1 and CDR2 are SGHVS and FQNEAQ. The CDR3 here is CASSLGGQGASGYTF. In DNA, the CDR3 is TGTGCCAGCAGCTTAGGGGGGCAGGGGGCGAGTGGCTACACCTTC. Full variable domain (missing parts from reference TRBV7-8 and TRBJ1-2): GAGVSQSPRYKVAKRGQDVALRCDPISGHVSLFWYQQALGQGPEFLTYFQNEAQLDKSGLPSDRFFAERPEGSVSTLKIQRTQQEDSAVYLCASSLGGQGASGYTFGSGTRLTVV.

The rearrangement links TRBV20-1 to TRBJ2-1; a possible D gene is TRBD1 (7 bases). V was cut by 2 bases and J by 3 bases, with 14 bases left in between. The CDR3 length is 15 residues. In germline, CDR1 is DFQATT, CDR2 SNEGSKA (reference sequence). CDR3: CSARSDREVYNEQFF. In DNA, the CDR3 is TGCAGTGCTAGATCCGACAGGGAGGTCTACAATGAGCAGTTCTTC.

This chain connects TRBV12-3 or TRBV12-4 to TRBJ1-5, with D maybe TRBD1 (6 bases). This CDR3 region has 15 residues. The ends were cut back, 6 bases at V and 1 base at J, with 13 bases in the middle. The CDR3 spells CASSSRGASNQPQHF. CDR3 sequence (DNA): TGTGCCAGCAGCTCTAGGGGGGCCAGCAATCAGCCCCAGCATTTT.

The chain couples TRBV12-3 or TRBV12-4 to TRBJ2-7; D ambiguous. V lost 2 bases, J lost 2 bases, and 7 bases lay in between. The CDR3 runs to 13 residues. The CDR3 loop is CASSLLETYEQYF. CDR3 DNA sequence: TGTGCCAGCAGTTTACTTGAGACCTACGAGCAGTACTTC.

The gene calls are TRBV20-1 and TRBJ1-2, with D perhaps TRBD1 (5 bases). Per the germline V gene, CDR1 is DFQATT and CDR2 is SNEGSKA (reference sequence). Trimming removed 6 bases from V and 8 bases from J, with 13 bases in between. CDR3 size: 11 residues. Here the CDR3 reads CSALQDGGYTF. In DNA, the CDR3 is TGCAGTGCCTTACAGGACGGCGGCTACACCTTC.

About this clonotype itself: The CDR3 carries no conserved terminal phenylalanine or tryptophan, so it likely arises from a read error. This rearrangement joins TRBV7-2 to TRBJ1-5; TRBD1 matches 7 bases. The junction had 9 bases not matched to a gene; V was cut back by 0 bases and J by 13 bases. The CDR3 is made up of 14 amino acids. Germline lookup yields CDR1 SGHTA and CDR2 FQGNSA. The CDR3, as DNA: TGTGCCAGCAGCTTAGCGCCGGGGGACAGTTCACAGCATTGT. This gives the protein CASSLAPGDSSQHC.

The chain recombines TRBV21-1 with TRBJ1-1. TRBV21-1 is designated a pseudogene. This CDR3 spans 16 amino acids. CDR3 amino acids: CASSKVVRCLNTEAFF. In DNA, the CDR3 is TGTGCCAGCAGCAAGGTGGTGAGGTGCCTGAACACTGAAGCTTTCTTT.

The CDR3 DNA is TGTGCCTGGACACCGGGACAGCTTACTAGCACAGATACGCAGTATTTT. Protein: CAWTPGQLTSTDTQYF. The chain has TRBV30 and TRBJ2-3, with 7 positions matching TRBD1. V dropped 4 bases and J dropped 0; count of bases not matched to a gene: 10. The CDR3 covers 16 residues. Germline values: CDR1 GTSNPN, CDR2 SVGIG (reference sequence).

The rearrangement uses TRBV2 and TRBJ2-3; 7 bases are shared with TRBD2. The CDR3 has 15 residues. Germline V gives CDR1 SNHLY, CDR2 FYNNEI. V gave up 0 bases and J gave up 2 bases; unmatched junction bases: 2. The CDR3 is CASSEAGGSTDTQYF. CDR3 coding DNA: TGTGCCAGCAGTGAAGCGGGGGGGTCCACAGATACGCAGTATTTT.

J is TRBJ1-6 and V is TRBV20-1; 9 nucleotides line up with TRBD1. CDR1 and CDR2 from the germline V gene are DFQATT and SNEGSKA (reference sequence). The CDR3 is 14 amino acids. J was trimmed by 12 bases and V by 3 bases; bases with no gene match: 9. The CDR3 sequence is CSASMGQGVGPLHF. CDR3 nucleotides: TGCAGTGCTAGTATGGGACAGGGTGTAGGACCCCTCCACTTT.

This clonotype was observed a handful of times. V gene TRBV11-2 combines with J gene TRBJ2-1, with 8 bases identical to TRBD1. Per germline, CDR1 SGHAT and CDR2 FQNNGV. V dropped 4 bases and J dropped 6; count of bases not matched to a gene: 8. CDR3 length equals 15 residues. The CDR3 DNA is TGTGCCAGCAGCTGGGGGACAGGCTCCGCCAATGAGCAGTTCTTC. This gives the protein CASSWGTGSANEQFF.

The CDR3 spells CASSLRRASSYEQYF. CDR3 DNA sequence: TGTGCCAGCAGCCTCAGGAGGGCCAGCTCCTACGAGCAGTACTTC. The V and J genes are TRBV11-3 and TRBJ2-7; D is possibly TRBD2 (6 bases). Between the trimmed V and J ends, which lost 5 bases and 0 bases, there was a span of 14 bases. The germline CDR1 and CDR2 sequences are SGHNT and YENEEA. CDR3 length: 15 amino acids.

CDR3: CAIRGEGEQYF. CDR3 nucleotide sequence: TGTGCCATCAGGGGGGAGGGTGAGCAGTACTTC. V is TRBV10-3 and J is TRBJ2-7, with 7 bases matching TRBD2. J lost 7 bases, V lost 6 bases, and 3 bases had no gene match. CDR1 and CDR2 from the germline V gene are ENHRY and SYGVKD. The CDR3 spans 11 residues.

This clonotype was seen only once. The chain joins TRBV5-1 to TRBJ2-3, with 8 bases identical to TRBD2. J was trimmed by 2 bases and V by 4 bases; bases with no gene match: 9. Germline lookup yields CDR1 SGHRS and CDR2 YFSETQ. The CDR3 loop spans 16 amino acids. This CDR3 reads CASSPGLARATDTQYF. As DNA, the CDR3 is TGCGCCAGCAGCCCCGGACTAGCTAGAGCCACAGATACGCAGTATTTT. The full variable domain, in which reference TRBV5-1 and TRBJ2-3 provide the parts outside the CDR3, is KAGVTQTPRYLIKTRGQQVTLSCSPISGHRSVSWYQQTPGQGLQFLFEYFSETQRNKGNFPGRFSGRQFSNSRSEMNVSTLELGDSALYLCASSPGLARATDTQYFGPGTRLTVL.

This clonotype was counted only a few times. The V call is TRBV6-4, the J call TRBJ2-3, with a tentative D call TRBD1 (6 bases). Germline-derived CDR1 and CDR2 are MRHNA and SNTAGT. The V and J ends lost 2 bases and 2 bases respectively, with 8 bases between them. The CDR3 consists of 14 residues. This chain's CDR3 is CASSDGQPTDTQYF. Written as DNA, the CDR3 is TGTGCCAGCAGTGACGGACAGCCCACAGATACGCAGTATTTT.

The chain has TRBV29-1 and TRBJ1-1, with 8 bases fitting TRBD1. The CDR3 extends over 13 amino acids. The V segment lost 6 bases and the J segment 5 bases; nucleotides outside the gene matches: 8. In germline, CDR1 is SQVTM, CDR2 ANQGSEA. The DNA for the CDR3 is TGCAGCGTGTGGACAGGGCGCTCTACTGAAGCTTTCTTT. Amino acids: CSVWTGRSTEAFF. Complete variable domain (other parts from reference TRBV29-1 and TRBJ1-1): SAVISQKPSRDICQRGTSLTIQCQVDSQVTMMFWYRQQPGQSLTLIATANQGSEATYESGFVIDKFPISRPNLTFSTLTVSNMSPEDSSIYLCSVWTGRSTEAFFGQGTRLTVV.

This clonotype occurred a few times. For the CDR3, the DNA is TGTGCCAGCAGTTTAGCGGGAATTGGCTACGAGCAGTACTTC. Translated: CASSLAGIGYEQYF. This sequence joins TRBV12-3 or TRBV12-4 and TRBJ2-7; unclear D gene. The CDR3 has 14 amino acids. Between the trimmed V and J ends, which lost 0 bases and 3 bases, there was a span of 9 bases.